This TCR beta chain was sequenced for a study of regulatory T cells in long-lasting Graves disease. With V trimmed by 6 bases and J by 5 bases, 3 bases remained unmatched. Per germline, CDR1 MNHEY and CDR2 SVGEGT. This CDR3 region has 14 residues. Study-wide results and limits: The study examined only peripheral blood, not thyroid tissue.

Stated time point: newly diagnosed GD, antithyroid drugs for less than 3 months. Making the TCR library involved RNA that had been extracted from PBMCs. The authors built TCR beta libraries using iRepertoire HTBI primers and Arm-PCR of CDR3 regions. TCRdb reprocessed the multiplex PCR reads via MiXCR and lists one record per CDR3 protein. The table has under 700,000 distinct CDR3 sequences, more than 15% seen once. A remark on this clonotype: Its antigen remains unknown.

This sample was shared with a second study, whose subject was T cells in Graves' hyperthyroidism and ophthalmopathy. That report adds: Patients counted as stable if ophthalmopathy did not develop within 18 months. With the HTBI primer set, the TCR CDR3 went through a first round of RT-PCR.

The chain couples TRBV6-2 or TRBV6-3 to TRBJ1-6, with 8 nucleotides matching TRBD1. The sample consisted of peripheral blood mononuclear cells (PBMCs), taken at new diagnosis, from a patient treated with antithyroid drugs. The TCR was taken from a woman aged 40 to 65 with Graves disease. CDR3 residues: CASRLQGDNSPLHF. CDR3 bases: TGTGCCAGCAGATTACAGGGGGATAATTCACCCCTCCACTTT.